A single sample gave rise to the 4 T cell receptor beta chains below, sequenced in a study of T-cell reconstitution after alpha-beta-depleted transplantation in children (dated by TCRdb to about 2016). Library construction relied on PCR. Data came from an Illumina HiSeq 2500. Molecular barcoding was employed in the preparation of TCR libraries, with unique molecular identifiers being used to normalize TCRbeta repertoire quantification. Using fastp at Q25 and MiXCR, TCRdb reprocessed the public reads and kept productive beta chains. Each entry merges the rows of one CDR3 protein and shows their most common DNA and genes. This sample comprises around 670,000 distinct CDR3 sequences, over 10% of them detected only once. The ten largest clones capture roughly 0.84% of the sample. In light of the paper, this sample's treatment or condition label describes: allogeneic hematopoietic cell transplantation with graft depleted of TCRalphabeta T cells and CD19 B cells.

The sequences come from PBMCs, collected before TCRalphabeta/CD19-depleted stem cell transplant. These TCRs come from a girl aged 2 to 10 with congenital amegakaryocytic thrombocytopenia, due to receive a stem cell transplant.

As for this clonotype: Sequence at one end of the junction differs from germline and may be a read error. The chain uses TRBV18 and TRBJ2-7; unclear D gene. Germline lookup yields CDR1 KGHSH and CDR2 LQKENI. There are 13 residues in the CDR3. CDR3: CASSPQGIYEHYF. In DNA form, the CDR3 reads TGTGCCAGCTCACCACAGGGTATCTACGAGCATTACTTC.

In this sample, this clonotype turned up many times. The chain recombines TRBV20-1 with TRBJ2-7; D is undetermined. The CDR3 loop spans 13 amino acids. Looked up from germline, CDR1 is DFQATT and CDR2 is SNEGSKA (reference sequence). V lost 0 bases, J lost 3 bases, and 9 bases lay in between. This CDR3 reads CSARDPLVYEQYF. In DNA, the CDR3 is TGCAGTGCTAGAGATCCGTTAGTCTACGAGCAGTACTTC.

Ten or more counts support this clonotype. The chain couples TRBV29-1 to TRBJ1-1, with D maybe TRBD1 (5 bases). V was shortened by 3 bases and J by 5 bases, with 13 bases between the two germline ends. The germline V gene has CDR1 SQVTM and CDR2 ANQGSEA. The CDR3 is made up of 13 amino acids. The CDR3 loop is CSVDFQGMTEAFF. Here the CDR3 DNA reads TGCAGCGTTGATTTCCAGGGTATGACTGAAGCTTTCTTT.

This chain joins TRBV7-9 and TRBJ1-5; D is uncertain. The CDR3 length is 14 residues. The germline V gene encodes CDR1 SEHNR and CDR2 FQNEAQ (reference sequence). V lost 5 bases, J lost 9 bases, and 17 bases lay in between. CDR3 sequence: CASSLSGSGSPQHF. The CDR3 bases are TGTGCCAGCAGCCTATCTGGGTCCGGATCGCCCCAGCATTTT.